The 5 T cell receptor beta chains listed next were all sequenced from one sample in a study of shared clonotypes between healthy human individuals. Method: immunoSEQ multiplex PCR; TCRdb's copy keeps in-frame clones and lacks some. Here the sample spans some 2,100,000 clones, approximately 95% being singletons. The sequencing sample was made of naive CD4+ T cells sorted from blood. Subset meaning: CD45RA+ positively selected. The receptors shown here come from a young man in good health.

With regard to this clone: Other DNA sequences of this sample code for an identical CDR3. The V call is TRBV6-4, the J call TRBJ1-5; D remains ambiguous. CDR1 and CDR2 from the germline V gene are MRHNA and SNTAGT. The CDR3 length is 13 residues. V lost 0 bases to trimming and J lost 6 bases, with 6 bases between them. The CDR3 spells CASSDSDGQPQHF. CDR3 coding DNA: TGTGCCAGCAGTGACTCGGATGGTCAGCCCCAGCATTTT.

This chain connects TRBV19 to TRBJ2-1; D unresolved. V lost 7 bases and J lost 0, with 10 bases in between. This CDR3 has 14 residues. The germline CDR1 and CDR2 sequences are LNHDA and SQIVND (reference sequence). CDR3 in DNA: TGTGCCAGTAAGGGTCTGAGCTCCTACAATGAGCAGTTCTTC. Protein: CASKGLSSYNEQFF.

This rearrangement joins TRBV11-2 to TRBJ2-3; 8 nucleotides match TRBD1. The ends lost 6 bases at V and 1 base at J; junction bases unmatched: 9. There are 16 residues in the CDR3. The germline V gene encodes CDR1 SGHAT and CDR2 FQNNGV. As DNA, the CDR3 is TGTGCCAGCAGTCCTCCCCCGGGACAGGGCACAGATACGCAGTATTTT. It encodes CASSPPPGQGTDTQYF.

The chain joins TRBV19 to TRBJ1-5; tentative D call: TRBD1 (6 bases). Germline assignment: CDR1 LNHDA and CDR2 SQIVND (reference sequence). The CDR3 totals 18 residues. Trimming removed 0 bases at V and 2 bases at J, with 17 bases between. CDR3 bases: TGTGCCAGTAGTATAGATGGGGGGGGCTTGTACGGCAATCAGCCCCAGCATTTT. It translates to CASSIDGGGLYGNQPQHF.

This chain links TRBV28 with TRBJ2-7, with 8 bases identical to TRBD2. Germline assignment: CDR1 MDHEN and CDR2 SYDVKM. The CDR3 has 15 amino acids. Trimming removed 5 bases from V and 3 bases from J; junction bases left unmatched: 9. CDR3 loop: CASSPLHGGVYEQYF. CDR3 nucleotide sequence: TGTGCCAGCAGTCCTCTCCACGGGGGGGTCTACGAGCAGTACTTC.